The 20 T cell receptor beta chains below were found in one sample sequenced in a study of blood T cell repertoires in COVID-19. Measured with immunoSEQ multiplex PCR; TCRdb has only the in-frame clones, and not every one. This sample has over 110,000 clones, with 88% found just once. The sample comprised peripheral blood. Every receptor here comes from a human donor in a cohort sampled during active COVID-19.

This chain uses TRBV4-1 with TRBJ2-7; TRBD2 might be the D (6 bases). The CDR3 runs 15 residues. Germline V gene sequence: CDR1 MGHRA, CDR2 YSYEKL. V was clipped by 0 bases and J by 3 bases, with 12 bases between them. As DNA, the CDR3 is TGCGCCAGCAGCCAAGATGAGGTTAGCGGCTACGAGCAGTACTTC. It translates to CASSQDEVSGYEQYF.

The chain links TRBV6-4 to TRBJ2-3; 8 nucleotides line up with TRBD2. Per the germline V gene, CDR1 is MRHNA and CDR2 is SNTAGT. CDR3 length: 15 amino acids. J was trimmed by 6 bases and V by 9 bases; bases with no gene match: 14. The CDR3: CASLSGSGDSDTQYF. CDR3 bases: TGTGCCAGTCTCTCAGGTAGCGGGGATTCCGATACGCAGTATTTT.

The chain combines TRBV6-4 with TRBJ2-1; TRBD1 matches 7 bases. The CDR3 length is 15 residues. Germline-derived CDR1 and CDR2 are MRHNA and SNTAGT. The ends lost 4 bases at V and 1 base at J; junction bases unmatched: 4. The CDR3 is CASSVSTGSYNEQFF. Written as DNA, the CDR3 is TGTGCCAGCAGTGTATCGACAGGGTCCTACAATGAGCAGTTCTTC.

V gene TRBV19 combines with J gene TRBJ2-4; D may be TRBD2 (5 bases). Per the germline V gene, CDR1 is LNHDA and CDR2 is SQIVND (reference sequence). This CDR3 region has 16 residues. Trimming left V 0 bases short and J 4 bases short, with 13 bases between. The CDR3 DNA follows: TGTGCCAGTAGTATAGAGAGGGCCCCCGGAAAAAACATTCAGTACTTC. Translated, it gives CASSIERAPGKNIQYF.

The V gene is TRBV24-1, the J gene TRBJ1-1; 7 bases align to TRBD1. V lost 4 bases to trimming and J lost 9 bases; unmatched junction nucleotides: 4. The CDR3 totals 12 residues. The germline CDR1 and CDR2 sequences are KGHDR and SFDVKD. The CDR3 coding sequence is TGTGCCACCAGTGACACAGGGGACAAAGCTTTCTTT. This encodes CATSDTGDKAFF.

This clone was detected once. The CDR3 DNA follows: TGTGCCAGCAGCCAGGGGACAGGTAGCACAGATACGCAGTATTTT. It yields the protein CASSQGTGSTDTQYF. The gene calls are TRBV6-5 and TRBJ2-3, with 8 positions matching TRBD1. V trimming: 6 bases; J trimming: 0 bases; junction bases outside the gene matches: 5. Germline assignment: CDR1 MNHEY and CDR2 SVGAGI. The CDR3 covers 15 residues.

As DNA, the CDR3 is TGTGCCAGCGTCCTGGAGACAGGGGTACAAGAGACCCAGTACTTC. Amino acids: CASVLETGVQETQYF. The chain links TRBV2 to TRBJ2-5; 8 nucleotides line up with TRBD1. V was pared by 8 bases and J by 2 bases, with 10 bases of the junction left unmatched. CDR1 SNHLY and CDR2 FYNNEI come from the germline V gene. The CDR3 loop spans 15 amino acids. The full variable domain, rest sourced from reference TRBV2 and TRBJ2-5, is EPEVTQTPSHQVTQMGQEVILRCVPISNHLYFYWYRQILGQKVEFLVSFYNNEISEKSEIFDDQFSVERPDGSNFTLKIRSTKLEDSAMYFCASVLETGVQETQYFGPGTRLLVL.

For this clone: In the same sample, other DNA sequences code for this CDR3. J is TRBJ1-5 and V is TRBV2; D may be TRBD1 (6 bases). This CDR3 has 16 residues. Germline V gene sequence: CDR1 SNHLY, CDR2 FYNNEI. V was pared by 6 bases and J by 6 bases, with 21 bases between. The chain's CDR3 is CASRGPLGGGGQPQHF. CDR3 sequence (DNA): TGTGCCAGCAGGGGACCCTTGGGGGGCGGGGGTCAGCCCCAGCATTTT.

The genes are TRBV5-6 and TRBJ2-7; TRBD1 matches at 8 bases. CDR1 and CDR2 (germline): SGHDT, YYEEEE. Germline trimming cut 4 bases from V and 5 bases from J; bases unmatched to any gene: 2. The CDR3 is 12 residues long. The DNA of the CDR3 is TGTGCCAGCAGCCGGGACAGGAACGAGCAGTACTTC. As protein: CASSRDRNEQYF.

The chain employs TRBV7-9 and TRBJ2-1; TRBD1 aligns across 10 bases. Trimming at V came to 6 bases and at J to 9 bases, leaving 20 bases not matched to a gene. This CDR3 region has 18 residues. Per germline, CDR1 SEHNR and CDR2 FQNEAQ (reference sequence). The CDR3 DNA sequence: TGTGCCAGCAGGCCACCCCCTAGAGGACAGGGGGTTGGTAGTGAGCAGTTCTTC. This codes for CASRPPPRGQGVGSEQFF. The variable domain in full, with the rest retrieved from reference TRBV7-9 and TRBJ2-1, is DTGVSQNPRHKITKRGQNVTFRCDPISEHNRLYWYRQTLGQGPEFLTYFQNEAQLEKSRLLSDRFSAERPKGSFSTLEIQRTEQGDSAMYLCASRPPPRGQGVGSEQFFGPGTRLTVL.

The chain employs TRBV21-1 and TRBJ2-7; the D call in the table, TRBD1, was not verified against the DNA. TRBV21-1 is a listed pseudogene. There are 15 residues in the CDR3. The CDR3 region has the DNA TGTGCCAGCAGCAAAGAGGGGGGACAGGGGAACGAGCAGTACTTC. The encoded protein is CASSKEGGQGNEQYF.

The V gene is TRBV9, the J gene TRBJ2-1, with 13 positions matching TRBD2. The CDR3 length is 16 residues. Losses at the gene ends were 0 bases for V and 5 bases for J; bases not matched to a gene: 2. Germline assignment: CDR1 SGDLS and CDR2 YYNGEE. Here the CDR3 DNA reads TGTGCCAGCAGCGTAGAGGGGACTAGCGGGGACAATGAGCAGTTCTTC. Translated: CASSVEGTSGDNEQFF.

CDR3 in amino acids: CASSQQWAVQETQYF. CDR3 sequence (DNA): TGTGCCAGCAGCCAACAGTGGGCAGTCCAAGAGACCCAGTACTTC. The gene calls are TRBV7-2 and TRBJ2-5; D is ambiguous. Germline V lookup: CDR1 SGHTA, CDR2 FQGNSA. Deletions cut 5 bases from V and 1 base from J, with 14 bases between. The CDR3 spans 15 residues.

V gene TRBV30 combines with J gene TRBJ1-1; perhaps TRBD1 as D (5 bases). The germline V gene has CDR1 GTSNPN and CDR2 SVGIG (reference sequence). CDR3 length equals 12 residues. Trimming stripped 5 bases from V and 4 bases from J, with 11 bases between. For the CDR3, the DNA is TGTGCCTGGGGCAGGGAGGGCACTGAAGCTTTCTTT. Translating gives CAWGREGTEAFF. Full variable domain (outside the CDR3, taken from reference TRBV30 and TRBJ1-1): SQTIHQWPATLVQPVGSPLSLECTVEGTSNPNLYWYRQAAGRGLQLLFYSVGIGQISSEVPQNLSASRPQDRQFILSSKKLLLSDSGFYLCAWGREGTEAFFGQGTRLTVV.

In this sample, this clone turned up once. The chain joins TRBV12-3 or TRBV12-4 to TRBJ1-2; 8 bases are a match to TRBD1. This CDR3 contains 12 residues. The V gene end was trimmed by 4 bases and the J gene end by 6 bases; junction bases not matched to a gene: 1. The CDR3 DNA sequence: TGTGCCAGCAGTTGGACAGGGAATGGCTACACCTTC. This translates into CASSWTGNGYTF.

The chain couples TRBV7-9 to TRBJ2-7; 10 bases are a match to TRBD1. Germline values: CDR1 SEHNR, CDR2 FQNEAQ (reference sequence). V trimming: 5 bases; J trimming: 4 bases; junction bases outside the gene matches: 8. The CDR3 totals 15 residues. The CDR3 region is CASSQGRTGGYEQYF. In DNA, the CDR3 is TGTGCCAGCAGCCAGGGTCGGACAGGGGGGTACGAGCAGTACTTC.

This rearrangement joins TRBV6-2 or TRBV6-3 to TRBJ1-5, with D perhaps TRBD1 (5 bases). The ends were cut back, 6 bases at V and 7 bases at J, with 25 bases in the middle. This CDR3 is 17 amino acids long. Germline V gene data show CDR1 as MNHEY and CDR2 as SVGEGT. The CDR3 bases are TGTGCCAGCAGGTACATGGGGGGACCTAACCCCATCCAGCCCCAGCATTTT. Its translation: CASRYMGGPNPIQPQHF.

In regard to this clone: Sequence at one end of the junction differs from germline and may be a read error. The genes are TRBV7-2 and TRBJ1-1; TRBD1 matches at 8 bases. From germline, CDR1 is SGHTA and CDR2 FQGNSA. This CDR3 contains 11 residues. The CDR3 spells CASSSRTGLVF. The CDR3 nucleotides are TGTGCCAGCAGCTCCCGGACAGGGCTGGTCTTT.

The chain is built from TRBV5-1 and TRBJ2-7; TRBD1 agrees at 11 bases. This CDR3 is built from 16 residues. From germline, CDR1 is SGHRS and CDR2 YFSETQ. The V and J ends lost 4 bases and 3 bases, in that order; junction bases with no gene match: 9. CDR3 nucleotides: TGCGCCAGCAGCCCTGCGGGACAGGGGGATTACTACGAGCAGTACTTC. It is translated as CASSPAGQGDYYEQYF.

CDR3 bases: TGCAGCGTAGCAGGGGACCATAATCAGCCCCAGCATTTT. Encoded protein: CSVAGDHNQPQHF. The gene calls are TRBV29-1 and TRBJ1-5, with a possible D match to TRBD1 (6 bases). Looked up from germline, CDR1 is SQVTM and CDR2 is ANQGSEA. V was shortened by 6 bases and J by 4 bases, with 13 bases between the two germline ends. The CDR3 length is 13 residues.